This TCR beta chain appears in the sequencing data of a study of blood T cell repertoires in COVID-19. TCRdb's table, derived via immunoSEQ multiplex PCR, lists solely in-frame clones and lacks some. The table has about 250,000 clones, around nine tenths seen once. The CDR3 length is 13 residues. J lost 4 bases, V lost 3 bases, and 1 base had no gene match. Germline assignment: CDR1 SGHNT and CDR2 YENEEA. This rearrangement joins TRBV11-3 to TRBJ2-5; 8 positions agree with TRBD2. The TCR sequence derives from an elderly man with acute or convalescent COVID-19. The source material was peripheral blood. The CDR3 nucleotides are TGTGCCAGCAGCTTCAGCGGGGGAGAGACCCAGTACTTC. Its protein product is CASSFSGGETQYF.